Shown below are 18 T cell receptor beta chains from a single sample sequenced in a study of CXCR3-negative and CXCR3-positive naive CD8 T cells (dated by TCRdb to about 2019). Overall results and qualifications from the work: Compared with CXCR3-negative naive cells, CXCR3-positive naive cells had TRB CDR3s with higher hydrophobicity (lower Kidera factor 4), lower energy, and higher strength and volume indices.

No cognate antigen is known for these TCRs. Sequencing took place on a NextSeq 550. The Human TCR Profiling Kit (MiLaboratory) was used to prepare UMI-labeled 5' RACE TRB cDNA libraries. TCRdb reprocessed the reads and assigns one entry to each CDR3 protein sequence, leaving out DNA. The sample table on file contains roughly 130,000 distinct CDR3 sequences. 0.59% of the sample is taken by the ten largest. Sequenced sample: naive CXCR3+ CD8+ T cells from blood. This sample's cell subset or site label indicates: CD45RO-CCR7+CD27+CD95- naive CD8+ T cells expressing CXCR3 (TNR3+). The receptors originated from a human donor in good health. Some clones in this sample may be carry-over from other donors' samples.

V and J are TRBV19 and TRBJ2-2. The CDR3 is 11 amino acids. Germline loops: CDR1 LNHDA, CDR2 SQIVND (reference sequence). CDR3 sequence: CASFYTGELFF.

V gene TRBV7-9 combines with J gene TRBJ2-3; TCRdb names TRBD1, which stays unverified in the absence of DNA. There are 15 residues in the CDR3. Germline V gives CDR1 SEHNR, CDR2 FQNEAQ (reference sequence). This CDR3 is CASSSDRTSGDTQYF.

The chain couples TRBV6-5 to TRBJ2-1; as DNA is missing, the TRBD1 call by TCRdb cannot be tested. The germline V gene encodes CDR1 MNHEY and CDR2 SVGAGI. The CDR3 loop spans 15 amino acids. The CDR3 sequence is CASSPFGEGLNEQFF.

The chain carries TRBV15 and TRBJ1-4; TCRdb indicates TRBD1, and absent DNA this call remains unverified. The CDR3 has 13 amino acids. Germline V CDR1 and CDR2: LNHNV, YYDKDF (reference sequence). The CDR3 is CASRGGPNEKLFF. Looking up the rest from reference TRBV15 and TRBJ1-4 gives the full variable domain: DAMVIQNPRYQVTQFGKPVTLSCSQTLNHNVMYWYQQKSSQAPKLLFHYYDKDFNNEADTPDNFQSRRPNTSFCFLDIRSPGLGDTAMYLCASRGGPNEKLFFGSGTQLSVL.

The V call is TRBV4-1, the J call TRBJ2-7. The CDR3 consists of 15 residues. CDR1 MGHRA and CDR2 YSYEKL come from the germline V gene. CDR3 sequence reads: CASSYNHDSSYEQYF.

The CDR3 sequence is CASSSTASSYNEQFF. The chain links TRBV7-1 to TRBJ2-1. TRBV7-1 is an open reading frame whose function is uncertain. The CDR3 length is 15 residues.

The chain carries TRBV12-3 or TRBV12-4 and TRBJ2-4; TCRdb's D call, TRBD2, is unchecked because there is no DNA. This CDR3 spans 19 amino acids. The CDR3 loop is CASSLVVSLLAGEALVQYF.

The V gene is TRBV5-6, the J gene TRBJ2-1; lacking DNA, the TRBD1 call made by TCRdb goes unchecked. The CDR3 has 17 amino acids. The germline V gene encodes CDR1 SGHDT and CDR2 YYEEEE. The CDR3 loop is CASSLRRDRGSYNEQFF. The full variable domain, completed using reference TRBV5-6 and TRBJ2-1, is DAGVTQSPTHLIKTRGQQVTLRCSPKSGHDTVSWYQQALGQGPQFIFQYYEEEERQRGNFPDRFSGHQFPNYSSELNVNALLLGDSALYLCASSLRRDRGSYNEQFFGPGTRLTVL.

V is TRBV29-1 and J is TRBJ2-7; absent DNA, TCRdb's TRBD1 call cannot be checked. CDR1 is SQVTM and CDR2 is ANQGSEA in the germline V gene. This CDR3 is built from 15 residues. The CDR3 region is CSVEDQGTFPYEQYF.

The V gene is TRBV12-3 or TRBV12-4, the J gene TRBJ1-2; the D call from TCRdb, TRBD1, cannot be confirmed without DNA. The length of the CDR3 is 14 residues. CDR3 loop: CASSLGTVNYGYTF.

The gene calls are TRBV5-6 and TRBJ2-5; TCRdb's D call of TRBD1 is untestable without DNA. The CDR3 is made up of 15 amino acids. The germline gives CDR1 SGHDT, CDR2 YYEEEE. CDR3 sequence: CASKETGTGQETQYF.

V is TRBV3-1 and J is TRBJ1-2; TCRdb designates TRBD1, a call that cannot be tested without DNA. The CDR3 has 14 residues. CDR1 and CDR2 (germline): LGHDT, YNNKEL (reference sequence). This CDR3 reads CASSLPGQTDGYTF.

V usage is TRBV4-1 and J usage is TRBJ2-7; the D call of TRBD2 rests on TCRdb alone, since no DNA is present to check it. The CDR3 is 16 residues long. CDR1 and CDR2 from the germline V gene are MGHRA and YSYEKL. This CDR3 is CASSQGLAGASYEQYF.

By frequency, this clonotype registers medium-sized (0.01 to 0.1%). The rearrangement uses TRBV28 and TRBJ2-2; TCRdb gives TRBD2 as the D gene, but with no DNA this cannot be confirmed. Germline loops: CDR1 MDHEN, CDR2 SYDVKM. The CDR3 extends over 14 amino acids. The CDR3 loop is CASSYTSASGELFF.

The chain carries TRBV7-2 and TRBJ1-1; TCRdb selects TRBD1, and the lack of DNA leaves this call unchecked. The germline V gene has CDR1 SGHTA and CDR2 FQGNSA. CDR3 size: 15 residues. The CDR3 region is CASTPTGGVWTEAFF.

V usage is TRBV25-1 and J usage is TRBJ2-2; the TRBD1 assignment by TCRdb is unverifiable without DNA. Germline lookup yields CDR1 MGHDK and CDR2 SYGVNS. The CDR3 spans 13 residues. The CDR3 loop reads CASRGGGTGELFF.

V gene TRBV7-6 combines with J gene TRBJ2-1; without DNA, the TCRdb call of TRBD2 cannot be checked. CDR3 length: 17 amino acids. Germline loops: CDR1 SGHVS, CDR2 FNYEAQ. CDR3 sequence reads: CASSRFGGRPRVNEQFF.

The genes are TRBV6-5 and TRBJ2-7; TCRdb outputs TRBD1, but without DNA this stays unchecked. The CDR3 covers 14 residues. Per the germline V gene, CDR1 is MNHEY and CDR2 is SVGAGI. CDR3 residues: CASRDRGLFYEQYF.